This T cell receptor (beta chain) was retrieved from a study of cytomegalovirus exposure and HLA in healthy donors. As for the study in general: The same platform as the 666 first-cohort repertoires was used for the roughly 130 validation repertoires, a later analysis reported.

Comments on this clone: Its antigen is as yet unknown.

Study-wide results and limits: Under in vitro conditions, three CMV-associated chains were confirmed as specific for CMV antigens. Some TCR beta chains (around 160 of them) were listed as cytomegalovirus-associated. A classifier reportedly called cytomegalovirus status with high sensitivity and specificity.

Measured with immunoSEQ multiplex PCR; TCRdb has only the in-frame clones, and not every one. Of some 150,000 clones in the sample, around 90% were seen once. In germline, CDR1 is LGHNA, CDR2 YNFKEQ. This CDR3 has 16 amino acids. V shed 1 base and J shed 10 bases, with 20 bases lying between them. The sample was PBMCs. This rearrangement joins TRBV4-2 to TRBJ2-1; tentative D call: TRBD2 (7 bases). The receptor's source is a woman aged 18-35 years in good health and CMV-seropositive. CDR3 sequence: CASSQGGGALAPEQFF. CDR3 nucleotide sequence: TGTGCCAGCAGCCAAGGGGGGGGCGCGCTCGCCCCCGAGCAGTTCTTC.